This T cell receptor beta chain was found in a study of cytomegalovirus exposure and HLA in healthy donors. The table lists this clone with a few counts. Its antigen is undetermined. It was with 60 Vbeta and 13 Jbeta primers that the PCR ran. This table comes from immunoSEQ multiplex PCR, and its TCRdb copy is limited to in-frame clones, with some not included. This table has about 94,000 clones, around 80% appearing once. Germline lookup yields CDR1 MNHNY and CDR2 SVGAGI (reference sequence). CDR3 length: 15 amino acids. Trimming cost V 7 bases and J 5 bases, with 18 bases left between them. Whole-study findings and limits: A few of the chains that were CMV-associated were confirmed in vitro to be specific for CMV antigens.

J is TRBJ1-3 and V is TRBV6-6; D perhaps matches TRBD1 (5 bases). The TCR originated in a woman aged 60-70 years in good health and CMV-seronegative. Sequencing was done on a sample of PBMCs. CDR3 protein: CASTPTGGMRNTIYF. The CDR3 nucleotides read TGTGCCAGCACCCCCACGGGGGGAATGAGAAACACCATATATTTT.